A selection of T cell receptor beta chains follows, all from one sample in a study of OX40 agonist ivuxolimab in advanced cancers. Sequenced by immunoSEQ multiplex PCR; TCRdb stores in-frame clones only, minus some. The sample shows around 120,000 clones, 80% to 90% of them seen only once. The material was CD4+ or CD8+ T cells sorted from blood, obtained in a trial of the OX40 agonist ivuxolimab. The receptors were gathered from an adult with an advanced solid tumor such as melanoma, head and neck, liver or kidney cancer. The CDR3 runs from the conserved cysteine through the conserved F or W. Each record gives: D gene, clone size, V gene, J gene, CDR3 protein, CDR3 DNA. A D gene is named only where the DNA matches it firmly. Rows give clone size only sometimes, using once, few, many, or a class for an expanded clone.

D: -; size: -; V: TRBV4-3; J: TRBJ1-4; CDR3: CASRHGNEKLFF; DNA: TGCGCCAGCAGACACGGAAATGAAAAACTGTTTTTT
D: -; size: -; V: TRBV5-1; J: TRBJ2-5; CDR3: CASSLEGRQETQYF; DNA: TGCGCCAGCAGCTTGGAGGGCAGACAAGAGACCCAGTACTTC
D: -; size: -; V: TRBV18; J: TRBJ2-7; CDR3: CASSAGQPYEQYF; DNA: TGTGCCAGCTCAGCGGGACAGCCCTACGAGCAGTACTTC
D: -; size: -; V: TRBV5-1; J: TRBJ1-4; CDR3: CASSETATNEKLFF; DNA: TGCGCCAGCAGTGAAACAGCAACTAATGAAAAACTGTTTTTT
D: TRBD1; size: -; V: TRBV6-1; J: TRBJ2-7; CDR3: CASSERKGAGYEQYF; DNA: TGTGCCAGCAGTGAAAGGAAGGGGGCAGGTTACGAGCAGTACTTC
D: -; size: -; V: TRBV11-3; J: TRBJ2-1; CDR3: CASSFEGEQFF; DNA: TGTGCCAGCAGCTTTGAGGGTGAGCAGTTCTTC
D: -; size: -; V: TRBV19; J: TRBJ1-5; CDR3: CASSRNRELNQPQHF; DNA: TGTGCCAGTAGTAGGAACCGGGAATTAAATCAGCCCCAGCATTTT
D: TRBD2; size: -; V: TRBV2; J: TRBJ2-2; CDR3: CASSPPGAGGNTGELFF; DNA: TGTGCCAGCAGTCCCCCGGGAGCGGGAGGGAACACCGGGGAGCTGTTTTTT
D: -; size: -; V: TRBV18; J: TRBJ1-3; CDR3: CASSPGGGNSENTIYF; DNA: TGTGCCAGCTCACCAGGGGGCGGAAACTCTGAAAACACCATATATTTT
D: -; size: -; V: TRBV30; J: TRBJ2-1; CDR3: CAWKSGGNEQFF; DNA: TGTGCCTGGAAATCTGGGGGCAATGAGCAGTTCTTC
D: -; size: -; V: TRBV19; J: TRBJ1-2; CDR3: CASSIPQGAGGYTF; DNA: TGTGCCAGTAGTATCCCACAGGGAGCGGGGGGCTACACCTTC
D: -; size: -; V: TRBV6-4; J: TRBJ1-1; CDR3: CASSEQTGTEAFF; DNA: TGTGCCAGCAGTGAGCAAACCGGGACAGAAGCTTTCTTT
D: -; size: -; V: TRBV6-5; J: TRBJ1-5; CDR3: CASSTDRRNQPQHF; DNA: TGTGCCAGCAGTACAGACAGACGCAATCAGCCCCAGCATTTT
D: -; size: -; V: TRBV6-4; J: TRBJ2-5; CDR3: CASSLQEGSETQYF; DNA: TGTGCCAGCAGTCTACAGGAGGGGTCGGAGACCCAGTACTTC
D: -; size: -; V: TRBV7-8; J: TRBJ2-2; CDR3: CASSSRAAGMNTGELFF; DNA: TGTGCCAGCAGCTCCCGGGCGGCGGGGATGAACACCGGGGAGCTGTTTTTT
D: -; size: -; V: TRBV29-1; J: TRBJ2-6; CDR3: CSTQGSGANVLTF; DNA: TGCAGCACCCAGGGGTCTGGGGCCAACGTCCTGACTTTC
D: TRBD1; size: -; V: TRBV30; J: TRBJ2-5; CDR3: CAWKPGQGQETQYF; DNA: TGTGCCTGGAAGCCGGGACAGGGACAAGAGACCCAGTACTTC
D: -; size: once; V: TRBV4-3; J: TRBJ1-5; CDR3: CASSQDLGISNQPQHF; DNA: TGCGCCAGCAGCCAAGATTTGGGGATAAGCAATCAGCCCCAGCATTTT
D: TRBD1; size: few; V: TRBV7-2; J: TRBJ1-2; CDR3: CASSPTGNYGYTF; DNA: TGTGCCAGCAGCCCGACAGGGAACTATGGCTACACCTTC
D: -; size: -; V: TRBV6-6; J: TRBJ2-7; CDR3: CASTTEASPSYEQYF; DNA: TGTGCCAGCACCACGGAGGCGTCGCCCTCCTACGAGCAGTACTTC
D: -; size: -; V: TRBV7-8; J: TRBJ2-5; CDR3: CASSLGGGETQYF; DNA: TGTGCCAGCAGCTTAGGCGGGGGCGAGACCCAGTACTTC
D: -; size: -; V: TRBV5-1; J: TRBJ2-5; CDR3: CASLDSQETQYF; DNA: TGCGCCAGCCTGGACAGCCAAGAGACCCAGTACTTC
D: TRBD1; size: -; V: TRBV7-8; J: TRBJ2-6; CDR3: CASSPGQGVPGANVLTF; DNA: TGTGCCAGCAGTCCGGGACAGGGGGTGCCTGGGGCCAACGTCCTGACTTTC
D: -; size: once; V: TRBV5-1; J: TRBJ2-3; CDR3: CASSLAGRSTDTQYF; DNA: TGCGCCAGCAGCTTGGCAGGTCGCAGCACAGATACGCAGTATTTT
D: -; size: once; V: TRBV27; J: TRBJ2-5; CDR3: CASSLRETQYF; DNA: TGTGCCAGCAGTCTCCGAGAGACCCAGTACTTC
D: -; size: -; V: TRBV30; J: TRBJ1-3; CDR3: CASSFIAGNTIYF; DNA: TGTGCCTCAAGCTTTATCGCTGGAAACACCATATATTTT
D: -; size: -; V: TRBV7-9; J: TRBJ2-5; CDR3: CASSLAQQYQETQYF; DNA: TGTGCCAGCAGCTTAGCGCAACAGTACCAAGAGACCCAGTACTTC
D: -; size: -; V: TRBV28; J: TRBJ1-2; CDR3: CATSIGEIYGYTF; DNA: TGTGCCACCTCCATCGGGGAGATCTATGGCTACACCTTC
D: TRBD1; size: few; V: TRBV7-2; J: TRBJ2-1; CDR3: CASSRGQGGFNEQFF; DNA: TGTGCCAGCAGCCGCGGACAGGGGGGGTTCAATGAGCAGTTCTTC
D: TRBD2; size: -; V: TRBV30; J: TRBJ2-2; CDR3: CAWGRGENTGELFF; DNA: TGTGCCTGGGGCCGGGGGGAGAACACCGGGGAGCTGTTTTTT
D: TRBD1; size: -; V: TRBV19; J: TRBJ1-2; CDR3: CASSKGATYGYTF; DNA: TGTGCCAGTAGTAAGGGGGCGACCTATGGCTACACCTTC
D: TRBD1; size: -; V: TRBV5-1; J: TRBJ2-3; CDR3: CASSQGQGADTQYF; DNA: TGCGCCAGCAGCCAAGGACAGGGCGCAGATACGCAGTATTTT
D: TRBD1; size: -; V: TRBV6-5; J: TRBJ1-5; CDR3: CASSTDRDNQPQHF; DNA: TGTGCCAGCAGCACGGACAGGGACAATCAGCCCCAGCATTTT
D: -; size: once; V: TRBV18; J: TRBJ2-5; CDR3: CASSPLAQETQYF; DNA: TGTGCCAGCTCACCATTGGCGCAAGAGACCCAGTACTTC
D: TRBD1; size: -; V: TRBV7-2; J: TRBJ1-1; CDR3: CASSRHGTGGTEAFF; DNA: TGTGCCAGCAGCCGTCACGGGACAGGCGGCACTGAAGCTTTCTTT
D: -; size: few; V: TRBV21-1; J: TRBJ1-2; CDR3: CASSYHRGPGYGYTF; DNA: TGTGCCAGCAGCTACCACAGGGGGCCGGGCTATGGCTACACCTTC
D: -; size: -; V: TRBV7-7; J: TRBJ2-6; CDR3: CASSLWQSNVLTF; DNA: TGTGCTAGCAGCTTGTGGCAGAGCAACGTCCTGACTTTC
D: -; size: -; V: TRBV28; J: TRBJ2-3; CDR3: CASSFYSGASTDTQYF; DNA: TGTGCCAGCAGTTTCTATTCCGGGGCAAGCACAGATACGCAGTATTTT
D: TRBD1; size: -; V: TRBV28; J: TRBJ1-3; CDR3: CASSSFTGGAGNTIYF; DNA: TGTGCCAGCAGTTCCTTTACAGGGGGCGCTGGAAACACCATATATTTT
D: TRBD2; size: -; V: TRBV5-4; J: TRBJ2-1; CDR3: CASSLGGASGGANRNEQFF; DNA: TGTGCCAGCAGCTTGGGAGGAGCTAGCGGGGGGGCCAATCGGAATGAGCAGTTCTTC
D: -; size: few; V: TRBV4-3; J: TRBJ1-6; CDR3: CASSQVEDSPLHF; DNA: TGCGCCAGCAGCCAAGTGGAGGATTCACCCCTCCACTTT
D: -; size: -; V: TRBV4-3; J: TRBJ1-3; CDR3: CASSQVAGPSGNTIYF; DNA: TGCGCCAGCAGCCAAGTTGCAGGGCCCTCTGGAAACACCATATATTTT